This paragraph covers one T cell receptor beta chain sequence. This clonotype was counted between two and nine times. The target of this receptor is not known. The sample holds no much larger clone one base away, and base qualities are not on file. The germline V gene (reference sequence) provides CDR1 SEHNR and CDR2 FQNEAQ. V ends up 5 bases short and J 6 bases short, with an unmatched junction base count of 5. The CDR3 measures 13 amino acids from cysteine to phenylalanine. The CDR3 DNA has 39 bases and is translated from base 1. This record belongs to a study of T cell repertoires in cytomegalovirus infection (dated by TCRdb to 2018 to 2020). At the level of the whole study: Peptide stimulations targeted recently identified HLA-C-restricted CMV epitopes, whose presentation resists viral immunomodulation, together with well-studied HLA-B-restricted epitopes. Donor HLA type was relevant to the analysis, as public TCR beta signatures indicated carriage of CMV infection together with the matching HLA type. Here is what the overall study found, with its caveats: In both this cohort and an independent roughly 330-donor cohort, the cumulative frequency of public TCR beta family members distinguished carriers of CMV infection plus the relevant HLA type. The ex vivo response was dominated by HLA-C-restricted CMV-specific TCR beta clonotypes, which also provided the single most frequent clonotype in two of eight donors.

This specimen's treatment or condition label, interpreted: in vitro stimulation with specific CMV peptide epitopes to enrich CMV-specific T cells. Reads for this sample came from an Illumina HiSeq 1500. The public reads were reprocessed in TCRdb via fastp at Q25 and MiXCR, keeping in-frame beta chains. Here each entry gathers all rows of one CDR3 protein and keeps the most common genes and DNA. Recorded for this sample are 150,000 to 200,000 distinct CDR3 sequences; less than 25% of them occurred a single time. Roughly 27% of the sample lies in the top ten. Recombination joined TRBV7-9 with TRBJ2-3, with TRBD1 identical over 7 junction bases. The receptor was derived from a human donor in good health (CMV status not recorded). Some clones in this sample may be carry-over from other donors' samples. This specimen consisted of CD8+ T cells from cultured PBMCs, obtained from culture after CMV antigen stimulation. Read as DNA, the sequence is TGTGCCAGCAGCCCACAACAGGGGGATACGCAGTATTTT. This translates into CASSPQQGDTQYF. Extended through the reference TRBV7-9 and TRBJ2-3 proteins, this CDR3 yields the full variable domain: DTGVSQNPRHKITKRGQNVTFRCDPISEHNRLYWYRQTLGQGPEFLTYFQNEAQLEKSRLLSDRFSAERPKGSFSTLEIQRTEQGDSAMYLCASSPQQGDTQYFGPGTRLTVL.